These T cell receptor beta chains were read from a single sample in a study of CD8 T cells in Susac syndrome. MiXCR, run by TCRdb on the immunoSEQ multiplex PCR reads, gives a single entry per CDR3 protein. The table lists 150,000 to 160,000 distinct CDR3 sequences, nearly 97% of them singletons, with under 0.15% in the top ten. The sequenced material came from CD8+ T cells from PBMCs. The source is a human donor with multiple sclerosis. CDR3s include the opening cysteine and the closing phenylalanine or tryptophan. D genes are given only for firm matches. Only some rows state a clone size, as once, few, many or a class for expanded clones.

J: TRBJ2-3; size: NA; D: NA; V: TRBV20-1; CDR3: CSARDMGGTDTQYF; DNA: TGCAGTGCTAGAGATATGGGCGGAACAGATACGCAGTATTTT
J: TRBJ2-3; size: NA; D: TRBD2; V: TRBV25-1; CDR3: CASSPLAGLAGDTQYF; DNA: TGTGCCAGCAGCCCCTTGGCGGGACTAGCAGGGGATACGCAGTATTTT
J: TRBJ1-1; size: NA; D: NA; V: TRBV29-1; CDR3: CSVPVTANTEAFF; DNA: TGCAGCGTCCCCGTTACAGCGAACACTGAAGCTTTCTTT
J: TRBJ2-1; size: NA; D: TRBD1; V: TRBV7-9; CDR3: CASSLATGGKNEQFF; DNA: TGTGCCAGCAGCTTAGCGACAGGGGGTAAGAATGAGCAGTTCTTC
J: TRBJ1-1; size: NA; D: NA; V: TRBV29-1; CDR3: CSVEGGFNTEAFF; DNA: TGCAGCGTTGAAGGGGGGTTCAACACTGAAGCTTTCTTT
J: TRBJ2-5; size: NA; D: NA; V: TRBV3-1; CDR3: CASINSDGQLGETQYF; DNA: TGTGCCAGTATCAATTCGGATGGACAGCTGGGAGAGACCCAGTACTTC
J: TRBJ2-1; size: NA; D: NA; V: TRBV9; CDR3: CASSVGQYNEQFF; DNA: TGTGCCAGCAGCGTAGGGCAATACAATGAGCAGTTCTTC
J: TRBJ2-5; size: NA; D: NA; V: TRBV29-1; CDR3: CSVEVGRIQETQYF; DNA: TGCAGCGTTGAGGTAGGGAGGATCCAAGAGACCCAGTACTTC
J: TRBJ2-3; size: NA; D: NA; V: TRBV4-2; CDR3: CASSQEAADTQYF; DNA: TGTGCCAGCAGCCAAGAAGCAGCAGATACGCAGTATTTT
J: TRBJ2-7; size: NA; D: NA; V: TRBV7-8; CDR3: CASSPRTDYYEQYF; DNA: TGTGCCAGCAGCCCTCGGACAGACTACTACGAGCAGTACTTC
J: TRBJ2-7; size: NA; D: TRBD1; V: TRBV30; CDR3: CAWRSGQGAVDEQYF; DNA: TGTGCCTGGAGGTCCGGACAGGGGGCGGTCGACGAGCAGTACTTC
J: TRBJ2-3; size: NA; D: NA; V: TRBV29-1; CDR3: CSVDGDTQYF; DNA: TGCAGCGTTGACGGGGACACGCAGTATTTT
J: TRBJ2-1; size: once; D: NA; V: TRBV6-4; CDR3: CASSDHNEQFF; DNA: TGTGCCAGCAGTGACCACAATGAGCAGTTCTTC
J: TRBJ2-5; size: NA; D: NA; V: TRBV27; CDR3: CASSPRRLETQYF; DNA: TGTGCCAGCAGTCCCCGACGGTTAGAGACCCAGTACTTC
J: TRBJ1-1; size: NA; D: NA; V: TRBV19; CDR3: CASSYGGYTEAFF; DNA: TGTGCCAGTAGTTATGGGGGGTACACTGAAGCTTTCTTT
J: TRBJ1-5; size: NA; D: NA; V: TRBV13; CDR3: CASSLGRGGNQPQHF; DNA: TGTGCCAGCAGCTTAGGGAGGGGAGGCAATCAGCCCCAGCATTTT